This T cell receptor (beta chain) was observed in a study of technical replicates of blood from a handful of donors. This CDR3 has 12 amino acids. Trimming removed 4 bases from V and 5 bases from J, with 9 bases in between. The germline CDR1 and CDR2 sequences are SEHNR and FQNEAQ (reference sequence). Sequencing used immunoSEQ multiplex PCR; TCRdb keeps in-frame clones, though not all of them. The sample contains about 100,000 clones, roughly 95% of which appear only once. Material: T cells isolated from PBMCs. J is TRBJ2-7 and V is TRBV7-9; D remains unclear. The TCR was taken from a human donor in good health. This CDR3 reads CASSWVAHEQYF. DNA for the CDR3: TGTGCCAGCAGCTGGGTAGCCCACGAGCAGTACTTC.